A selection of T cell receptor beta chains follows, all from one sample in a study of OX40 agonist ivuxolimab in advanced cancers. TCRdb's table, derived via immunoSEQ multiplex PCR, lists solely in-frame clones and lacks some. The sample has about 70,000 clones, around 88% seen once; the top ten hold 2% to 2.5%. The specimen comprised CD4+ or CD8+ T cells sorted from blood, sampled in a trial of the OX40 agonist ivuxolimab. The receptors come from an adult with an advanced solid tumor such as melanoma, head and neck, liver or kidney cancer. Each CDR3 is given without its conserved first and last residue.

TRBJ1-4 TRBV15 ATSRPPGQGVEKLF
TRBJ2-5 TRBV6-6 ASRGLAGGEETQY
TRBJ2-1 TRBV15 ATSRGGGGRHNEQF
TRBJ2-7 TRBV18 ASSPPSSYEQY
TRBJ1-3 TRBV7-2 ASSLSQGNTIY
TRBJ2-1 TRBV27 AGRGNEQF
TRBJ1-3 TRBV5-1 ASSPGQSSGNTIY
TRBJ2-7 TRBV18 ASSLDRNAYEQY
TRBJ1-2 TRBV18 ASSPDSNYGYT
NA TRBV7-2 ASRHRVGAYEQY
TRBJ1-4 TRBV10-3 AISGTGDEKLF
TRBJ1-1 TRBV10-3 AISRGTGGVGTEAF
TRBJ2-2 TRBV11-1 ASSLYQGGTGELF
TRBJ1-1 TRBV4-2 ASSRKLDDATGEAF
TRBJ1-2 TRBV6-1 ASGGRLSYGYT
TRBJ2-2 TRBV30 ARLTGANTGELF
TRBJ1-1 TRBV28 ASTFGGFMNTEAF
TRBJ2-7 TRBV10-3 AIRDGSYEQY
TRBJ2-2 TRBV7-3 ASSPLAGTGELF
TRBJ2-1 TRBV2 ASSYQGRTGSYNEQF
TRBJ2-1 TRBV4-3 ASSQIGRWNEQF
TRBJ2-2 TRBV7-3 ASSAWTGGTGELF
TRBJ2-7 TRBV19 ASSIGLAGVYEQY
TRBJ2-5 TRBV6-1 ASGGDGPPETQY
TRBJ2-6 TRBV18 ASSPEDGANVLT
TRBJ2-2 TRBV9 ASSVVGQNTGELF
TRBJ2-1 TRBV30 AWSLLGTSGINEQF
TRBJ2-5 TRBV27 ASSLWREGAQY
TRBJ2-6 TRBV6-4 ASSATVSGANVLT
TRBJ1-2 TRBV28 ASRGRRSYGYT
TRBJ1-5 TRBV30 AWSRGTVNQPQH
TRBJ1-1 TRBV4-2 ASSQVGLTGGWAF
TRBJ1-2 TRBV7-2 ASSLSSYGYT
TRBJ2-5 TRBV28 ASRGLAVEETQY
TRBJ2-5 TRBV7-3 ASSLKGRAGETQY
TRBJ2-1 TRBV28 ASSPTSGYNEQF
TRBJ2-7 TRBV28 ASRGQGGLYEQY
TRBJ1-4 TRBV5-4 ASSADRGANEKLF
TRBJ2-7 TRBV7-6 ASSLRGYEQY
TRBJ1-1 TRBV6-5 ASRDRGRGEAF
TRBJ1-2 TRBV27 ASSLMGAGHYGYT
TRBJ1-1 TRBV5-1 ASSSEETDMNTEAF
TRBJ2-1 TRBV20-1 SAGWGNEQF
TRBJ2-7 TRBV5-6 ASSLVGPTREQY
TRBJ2-3 TRBV10-3 AISAKRGVTDTQY
TRBJ1-2 TRBV18 ASSPRGSPISGYT
TRBJ1-6 TRBV30 AWSSTTRSPLH
TRBJ2-7 TRBV28 ASSPPGPLGDEQY
TRBJ2-7 TRBV6-5 ASSYGGLAGREQY
TRBJ2-1 TRBV11-3 ASSLDSEQF
TRBJ2-6 TRBV5-1 ASSGTTGFSGANVLT
TRBJ2-6 TRBV7-2 ASNPGGRRTGANVLT
TRBJ2-1 TRBV10-1 ASSEAPYSYNEQF
TRBJ2-5 TRBV7-6 ASSLDGSLGGTQY